These 21 T cell receptor beta chains were all obtained from the same sample, sequenced in a study of cytomegalovirus exposure and HLA in healthy donors. The PCR employed 60 Vbeta primers together with 13 Jbeta primers. Assay: immunoSEQ multiplex PCR; the TCRdb copy retains only in-frame clones and omits some. The sample lists around 40,000 clones; roughly nine tenths were seen once. Material: PBMCs. These receptors all stem from a woman between 35 and 50 years old in good health and CMV-seropositive.

The chain recombines TRBV29-1 with TRBJ2-3; D might be TRBD2 (5 bases). Germline V lookup: CDR1 SQVTM, CDR2 ANQGSEA. V lost 3 bases, J lost 8 bases, and 15 bases lay in between. This CDR3 is 13 amino acids long. CDR3 DNA sequence: TGCAGCGTTGAGTGGGGAGCAAGCCGTACGCAGTATTTT. It yields the protein CSVEWGASRTQYF.

This chain joins TRBV7-9 and TRBJ1-2; 7 bases are a match to TRBD1. The CDR3 is 16 amino acids. V lost 2 bases to trimming and J lost 6 bases; unmatched junction nucleotides: 12. CDR1 is SEHNR and CDR2 is FQNEAQ in the germline V gene (reference sequence). The CDR3 loop reads CASSLPTGPAGDGYTF. Here the CDR3 DNA reads TGTGCCAGCAGCTTACCGACAGGGCCCGCCGGGGATGGCTACACCTTC.

This rearrangement joins TRBV6-5 to TRBJ1-4; D possibly corresponds to TRBD1 (6 bases). Trimming took 7 bases from V and 5 from J, leaving 17 bases between them. This CDR3 comprises 15 residues. The germline CDR1 and CDR2 sequences are MNHEY and SVGAGI. The CDR3 coding sequence is TGTGCCAGCAATACCCGTCAGGGGCTCAATGAAAAACTGTTTTTT. Amino acids: CASNTRQGLNEKLFF.

The chain is built from TRBV7-2 and TRBJ1-6, with D unclear. Germline CDR1 is SGHTA and CDR2 is FQGNSA. CDR3 length: 16 amino acids. V was trimmed by 2 bases and J by 5 bases, leaving 13 bases between them. For the CDR3, the DNA is TGTGCCAGCAGCTTAAAAATGGGAGGAAATAATTCACCCCTCCACTTT. It translates to CASSLKMGGNNSPLHF.

The J gene is TRBJ2-1, the V gene TRBV2; 9 bases are a match to TRBD2. J gave up 3 bases and V 8 bases, and 11 bases lay outside the gene matches. The CDR3 extends over 16 amino acids. The germline V gene has CDR1 SNHLY and CDR2 FYNNEI. CDR3 sequence reads: CASESSGKPFYNEQFF. CDR3 DNA sequence: TGTGCCAGCGAGTCTAGCGGGAAACCGTTCTACAATGAGCAGTTCTTC.

CDR3 DNA sequence: TGTGCCAGCAGTGCGGACATATGGGGGACCCAGTACTTC. Protein product: CASSADIWGTQYF. The J gene is TRBJ2-5, the V gene TRBV6-4, with a tentative D call TRBD1 (5 bases). Looked up from germline, CDR1 is MRHNA and CDR2 is SNTAGT. The CDR3 totals 13 residues. V was cut by 4 bases and J by 7 bases, with 13 bases left in between.

About this clone: Here the CDR3 omits its conserved ending phenylalanine or tryptophan, so a read error is the likely source. The limits of the CDR3 on the DNA are not certain, so only TCRdb's listed CDR3 is given. J is TRBJ1-2 and V is TRBV2; the D call of TRBD1 is as the table states it, not checked on the DNA. Termini included, the CDR3 measures 12 amino acids. Germline V gene lookup returns CDR1 SNHLY and CDR2 FYNNEI. The chain's CDR3 is CAGEVLGTPEKR.

The chain recombines TRBV18 with TRBJ2-2, with D perhaps matching TRBD2 (6 bases). V was pared by 4 bases and J by 6 bases, with 12 bases between. Per the germline V gene, CDR1 is KGHSH and CDR2 is LQKENI. The CDR3 sequence is 14 residues long. This CDR3 reads CASSRLESSGELFF. CDR3 coding DNA: TGTGCCAGCTCACGACTAGAGTCTTCCGGGGAGCTGTTTTTT.

J is TRBJ2-3 and V is TRBV9; no firm D call. The CDR3 sequence is 12 residues long. The ends were cut back, 3 bases at V and 6 bases at J, with 8 bases in the middle. The germline V gene encodes CDR1 SGDLS and CDR2 YYNGEE. Here the CDR3 reads CASSGAADTQYF. The CDR3 DNA reads as TGTGCCAGCAGCGGGGCTGCGGATACGCAGTATTTT. The whole variable domain, remainder taken from reference TRBV9 and TRBJ2-3, is DSGVTQTPKHLITATGQRVTLRCSPRSGDLSVYWYQQSLDQGLQFLIQYYNGEERAKGNILERFSAQQFPDLHSELNLSSLELGDSALYFCASSGAADTQYFGPGTRLTVL.

The J gene is TRBJ1-4, the V gene TRBV27, with no clear D. The CDR3 extends over 13 amino acids. With 8 bases removed from V and 0 bases from J, the gap between germline ends came to 7 bases. CDR1 and CDR2 from the germline V gene are MNHEY and SMNVEV (reference sequence). The CDR3 here is CASSKSTNEKLFF. The DNA for the CDR3 is TGTGCCAGCTCTAAATCAACTAATGAAAAACTGTTTTTT.

This clone was counted once. V usage is TRBV2 and J usage is TRBJ2-7; D is possibly TRBD2 (6 bases). The germline CDR1 and CDR2 sequences are SNHLY and FYNNEI. This CDR3 spans 11 amino acids. With 9 bases removed from V and 5 bases from J, the gap between germline ends came to 11 bases. As DNA, the CDR3 is TGTGCCAGTAGGACTACTCACGAGCAGTACTTC. This translates into CASRTTHEQYF.

This chain uses TRBV14 with TRBJ2-7, with a weak D call TRBD1 (6 bases). This CDR3 is 12 amino acids long. Per germline, CDR1 SGHDN and CDR2 FVKESK. With 3 bases removed from V and 6 bases from J, the gap between germline ends came to 9 bases. CDR3 in amino acids: CASSQQGTEQYF. The CDR3 DNA reads TGTGCCAGCAGCCAGCAGGGGACCGAGCAGTACTTC.

The chain is built from TRBV5-1 and TRBJ2-7; TRBD2 agrees at 7 bases. From germline, CDR1 is SGHRS and CDR2 YFSETQ. V shed 2 bases, J shed 3 bases, and the junction held 5 bases outside the gene matches. The CDR3 consists of 14 residues. The DNA of the CDR3 is TGCGCCAGCAGCTTTGCGGGGGTTGACTACGAGCAGTACTTC. As protein: CASSFAGVDYEQYF.

The DNA for the CDR3 is TGTGCCAGCCTCCCAGGGGTTTCACCCTACGAGCAGTACTTC. Protein: CASLPGVSPYEQYF. The rearrangement uses TRBV6-6 and TRBJ2-7, with D perhaps TRBD1 (6 bases). V was trimmed by 8 bases and J by 2 bases, leaving 16 bases between them. Germline-derived CDR1 and CDR2 are MNHNY and SVGAGI (reference sequence). This CDR3 is built from 14 residues.

The V call is TRBV11-1, the J call TRBJ2-5; TRBD2 matches 10 bases. Losses at the gene ends were 6 bases for V and 10 bases for J; bases not matched to a gene: 11. CDR1 SGHAT and CDR2 FQDESV come from the germline V gene (reference sequence). The CDR3 is 14 residues long. As DNA, the CDR3 is TGTGCCAGCAGTCTAGCGGGAGACCGCCGTGGCCAGTACTTC. Its translation: CASSLAGDRRGQYF.

This chain uses TRBV28 with TRBJ2-5; 12 bases map to TRBD2. Near its end, the DNA agrees better with TRBJ2-7, so the J call may be wrong. This CDR3 has 17 amino acids. CDR1 is MDHEN, CDR2 SYDVKM, per germline. CDR3 in DNA: TGTGCCAGCAGCCTCACCCCCGGGACTAGCGGGCGGTACGAGCAGTACTTC. Translated, it gives CASSLTPGTSGRYEQYF.

The chain is built from TRBV19 and TRBJ1-3, with D tentatively TRBD1 (6 bases). V lost 4 bases to trimming and J lost 0 bases, with 22 bases between them. CDR1 is LNHDA, CDR2 SQIVND, per germline (reference sequence). The CDR3 is 19 residues long. The CDR3 here is CASSTTLAWGPPSGNTIYF. The CDR3 DNA sequence: TGTGCCAGTAGTACGACGCTAGCTTGGGGGCCCCCCTCTGGAAACACCATATATTTT.

The rearrangement joins TRBV25-1 to TRBJ1-2; D is unresolved. Germline lookup yields CDR1 MGHDK and CDR2 SYGVNS. V dropped 3 bases and J dropped 9 bases, with 14 bases sitting between them. The CDR3 loop spans 13 amino acids. For the CDR3, the DNA is TGTGCCAGCAGTGAGATGGGAGGCTTCCGCTACACCTTC. Amino acid sequence: CASSEMGGFRYTF.

The CDR3, as DNA: TGTGCCAGCAGCCCTCCGGGACTAGCGGGAGCACCGGCCCAGTACTTC. This gives the protein CASSPPGLAGAPAQYF. The V and J genes are TRBV14 and TRBJ2-5; 14 nucleotides match TRBD2. This CDR3 is 16 amino acids long. Trimming took 4 bases from V and 9 from J; bases not matched to a gene: 10. The germline V gene encodes CDR1 SGHDN and CDR2 FVKESK.

The genes are TRBV4-1 and TRBJ2-3; TRBD2 matches at 8 bases. Germline V CDR1 and CDR2: MGHRA, YSYEKL. The CDR3 runs 16 residues. The V gene end was trimmed by 2 bases and the J gene end by 2 bases; junction bases not matched to a gene: 6. CDR3 in amino acids: CASSQFSGDHTDTQYF. The CDR3 nucleotides are TGCGCCAGCAGCCAATTTAGCGGGGACCACACAGATACGCAGTATTTT.

In this sample, this clone turned up once. This sequence joins TRBV28 and TRBJ2-4; D is ambiguous. Trimming took 5 bases from V and 0 from J, leaving 14 bases between them. There are 16 residues in the CDR3. CDR1 and CDR2 (germline): MDHEN, SYDVKM. The CDR3 here is CASSPQTLVAKNIQYF. As DNA, the CDR3 is TGTGCCAGCAGTCCCCAGACACTGGTAGCCAAAAACATTCAGTACTTC.